This TCR beta chain was found in a study of blood T cell repertoires in COVID-19 (TCRdb year 2020). For context, the study as a whole: Samples covering the acute and convalescent phases of COVID-19 were provided by collaborators in the United States, Italy and Spain. The prospective study material was composed of cDNA or gDNA derived from T cells, B-cell-depleted T cells, or PBMCs. Subjects who had been exposed to COVID-19, were actively infected with it, or had recovered from it provided the deeply sampled blood TCRbeta repertoires that made up the dataset. The repertoires were released in a freely available public database intended as a resource for research on the immune response to SARS-CoV-2. The samples were drawn from the first 160 participants of the ongoing ImmuneRACE study and from more than 1,000 subjects provided by 6 global collaborators. Sample metadata almost always included a de-identified subject ID, COVID-19 status, age in years and sex. HLA class I and class II types, where available, came from metadata supplied by the sample provider rather than from assay-based typing. What the work shows at the level of the full study, not this receptor alone: The amount of clinical and demographic metadata varied by source and participant and was provided uncurated.

A word on this clone: Its antigen is unknown. Within one base of it there is no much larger clone, and no base qualities were kept.

TCRbeta CDR3 regions were amplified from genomic DNA by means of the immunoSEQ Assay, a bias-controlled multiplex PCR. Regarding the original processing steps: Within the assay, amplification of reference gene primers was used to estimate how many nucleated cells each sample contained. Sequence reads were collapsed and filtered to measure the absolute abundance of every unique TCRbeta CDR3 rearrangement. For each sample, productive Simpson clonality was calculated as the square root of Simpson's diversity index over productive rearrangements. What TCRdb holds here is the immuneACCESS table cut down to in-frame rearrangements. Part of the clones is not present; checked against another copy, under half of the missing clones reflect an unresolved V gene, and the others are unexplained. D and trimming were read from the DNA, whereas the V and J calls and clone size are those reported in that table. The sample data list approximately 150,000 clones, and about 85% of these were observed just once. The ten largest clones take up roughly 2.7% of the sample.

The collaborating institutions used their own protocols to collect whole blood in K2EDTA tubes. For TCRbeta analysis, collaborators shipped samples in one of three forms: frozen whole blood, isolated PBMCs, or DNA extracted from either of those sample types. After removal of 5 bases from V and 0 bases from J, the junction retains 7 bases not matched to a gene. The CDR3 goes from the cysteine to the phenylalanine over 15 residues. Just the 45-base CDR3 DNA is kept, in frame starting at base 1. The germline V gene yields SQVTM for CDR1 and ANQGSEA for CDR2. The TCR sequence derives from a human donor with acute or convalescent COVID-19. The donor label of this sample is uncertain. The chain joins TRBV29-1 to TRBJ1-3, with TRBD1 matching 7 junction bases. The sequenced material came from peripheral blood. The bases are TGCAGCGTTTTTCTATCAGGGGGCTCTGGAAACACCATATATTTT. Its amino acids are CSVFLSGGSGNTIYF.